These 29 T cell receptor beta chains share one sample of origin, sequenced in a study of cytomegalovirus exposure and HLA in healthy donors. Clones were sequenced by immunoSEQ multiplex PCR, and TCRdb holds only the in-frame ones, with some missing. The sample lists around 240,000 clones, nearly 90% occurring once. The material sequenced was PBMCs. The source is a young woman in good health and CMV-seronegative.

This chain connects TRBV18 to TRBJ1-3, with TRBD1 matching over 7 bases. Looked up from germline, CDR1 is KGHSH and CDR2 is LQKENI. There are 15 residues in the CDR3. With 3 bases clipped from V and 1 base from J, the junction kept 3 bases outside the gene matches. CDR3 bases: TGTGCCAGCTCACCTGAGGGGGCTTCTGGAAACACCATATATTTT. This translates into CASSPEGASGNTIYF.

The CDR3 loop is CASSYSSSRMAQYF. The CDR3 DNA follows: TGTGCCAGCAGTTACTCGAGTTCCCGAATGGCCCAGTACTTC. V usage is TRBV6-5 and J usage is TRBJ2-5, with unresolved D. V shed 0 bases and J shed 9 bases, with 14 bases lying between them. This CDR3 region has 14 residues. In germline, CDR1 is MNHEY, CDR2 SVGAGI.

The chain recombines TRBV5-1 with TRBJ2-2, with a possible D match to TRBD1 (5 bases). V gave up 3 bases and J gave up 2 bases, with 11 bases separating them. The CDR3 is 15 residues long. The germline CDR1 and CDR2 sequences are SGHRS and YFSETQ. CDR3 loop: CASSSRQINTGELFF. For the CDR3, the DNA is TGCGCCAGCAGCTCCCGACAGATAAACACCGGGGAGCTGTTTTTT.

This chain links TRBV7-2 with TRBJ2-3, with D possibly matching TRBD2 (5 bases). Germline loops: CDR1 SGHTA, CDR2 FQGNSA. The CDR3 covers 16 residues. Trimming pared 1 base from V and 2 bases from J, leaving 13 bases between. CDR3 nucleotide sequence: TGTGCCAGCAGCTTAGAGGACTTCTGGGACACAGATACGCAGTATTTT. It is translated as CASSLEDFWDTDTQYF.

CDR3 DNA: TGTGCCAGCAGCTTATCCTTCGGGGGGGCAGGGGAGCAGTTCTTC. The encoded protein is CASSLSFGGAGEQFF. This chain connects TRBV7-2 to TRBJ2-1; 8 nucleotides align to TRBD2. Germline CDR1 is SGHTA and CDR2 is FQGNSA. The CDR3 runs 15 residues. The trim removed 2 bases at V and 10 bases at J, leaving 10 bases unmatched.

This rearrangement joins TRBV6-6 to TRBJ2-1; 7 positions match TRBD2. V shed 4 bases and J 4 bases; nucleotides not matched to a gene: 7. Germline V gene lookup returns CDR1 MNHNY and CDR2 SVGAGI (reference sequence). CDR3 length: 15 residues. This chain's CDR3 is CASSLREPPYNEQFF. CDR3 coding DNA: TGTGCCAGCAGTTTGCGGGAGCCGCCTTACAATGAGCAGTTCTTC.

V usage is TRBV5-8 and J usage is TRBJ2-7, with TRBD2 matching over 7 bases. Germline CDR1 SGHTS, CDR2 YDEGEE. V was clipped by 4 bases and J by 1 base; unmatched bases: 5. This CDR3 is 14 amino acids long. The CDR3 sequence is CASSPGGGSYEQYF. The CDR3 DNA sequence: TGTGCCAGCAGCCCCGGCGGGGGTTCCTACGAGCAGTACTTC.

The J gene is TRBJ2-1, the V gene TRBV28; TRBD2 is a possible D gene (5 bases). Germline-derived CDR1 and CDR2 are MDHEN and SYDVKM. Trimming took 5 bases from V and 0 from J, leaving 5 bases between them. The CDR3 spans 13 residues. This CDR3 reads CASSGSSYNEQFF. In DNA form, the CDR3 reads TGTGCCAGCAGTGGGAGCTCCTACAATGAGCAGTTCTTC.

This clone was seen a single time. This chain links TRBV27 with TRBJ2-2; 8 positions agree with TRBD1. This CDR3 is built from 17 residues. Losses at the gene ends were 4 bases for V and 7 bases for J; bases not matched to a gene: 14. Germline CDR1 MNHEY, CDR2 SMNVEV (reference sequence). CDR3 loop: CASSSRGQGVRSGELFF. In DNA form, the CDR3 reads TGTGCCAGCAGTTCCAGGGGGCAGGGAGTCAGGAGCGGGGAGCTGTTTTTT.

The CDR3 sequence: CASSVGQGGPYEQYF. CDR3 coding DNA: TGTGCCAGCAGCGTCGGACAGGGGGGGCCCTACGAGCAGTACTTC. The chain has TRBV9 and TRBJ2-7; the match to TRBD1 covers 10 bases. After removal of 2 bases from V and 2 bases from J, the junction contained 4 bases not matched to a gene. There are 15 residues in the CDR3. The germline V gene encodes CDR1 SGDLS and CDR2 YYNGEE.

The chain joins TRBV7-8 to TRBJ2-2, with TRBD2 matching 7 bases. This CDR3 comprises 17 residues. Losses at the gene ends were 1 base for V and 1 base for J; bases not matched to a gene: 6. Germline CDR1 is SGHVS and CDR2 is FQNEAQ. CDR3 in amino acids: CASSLGGGAGNTGELFF. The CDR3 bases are TGTGCCAGCAGCTTAGGGGGAGGGGCGGGGAACACCGGGGAGCTGTTTTTT. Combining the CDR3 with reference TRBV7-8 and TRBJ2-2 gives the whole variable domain GAGVSQSPRYKVAKRGQDVALRCDPISGHVSLFWYQQALGQGPEFLTYFQNEAQLDKSGLPSDRFFAERPEGSVSTLKIQRTQQEDSAVYLCASSLGGGAGNTGELFFGEGSRLTVL.

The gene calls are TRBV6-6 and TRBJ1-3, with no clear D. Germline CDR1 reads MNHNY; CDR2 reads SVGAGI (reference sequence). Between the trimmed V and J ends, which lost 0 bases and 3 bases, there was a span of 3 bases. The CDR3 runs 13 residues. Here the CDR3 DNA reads TGTGCCAGCAGTTACTCTAGTGGAAACACCATATATTTT. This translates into CASSYSSGNTIYF.

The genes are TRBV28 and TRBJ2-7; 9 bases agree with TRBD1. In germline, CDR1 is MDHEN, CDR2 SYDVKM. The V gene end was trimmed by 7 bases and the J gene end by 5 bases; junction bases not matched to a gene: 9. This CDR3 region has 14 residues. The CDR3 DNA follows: TGTGCCAGCACCTGTGGGACAGGGTGTCACGAGCAGTACGTC. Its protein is CASTCGTGCHEQYV.

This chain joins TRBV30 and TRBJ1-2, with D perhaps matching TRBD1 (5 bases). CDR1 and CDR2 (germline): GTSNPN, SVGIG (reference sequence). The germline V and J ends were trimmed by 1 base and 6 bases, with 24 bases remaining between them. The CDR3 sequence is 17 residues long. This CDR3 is CAWSGVRPQTEMHGYTF. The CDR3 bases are TGTGCCTGGAGTGGGGTCCGACCCCAGACAGAGATGCATGGCTACACCTTC.

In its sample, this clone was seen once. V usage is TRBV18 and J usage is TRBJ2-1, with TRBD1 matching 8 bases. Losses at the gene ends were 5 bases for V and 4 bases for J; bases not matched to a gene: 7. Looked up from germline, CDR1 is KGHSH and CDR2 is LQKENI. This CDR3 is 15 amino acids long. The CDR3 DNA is TGTGCCAGCTCAGCCGGGACAGGCGAATACAATGAGCAGTTCTTC. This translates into CASSAGTGEYNEQFF.

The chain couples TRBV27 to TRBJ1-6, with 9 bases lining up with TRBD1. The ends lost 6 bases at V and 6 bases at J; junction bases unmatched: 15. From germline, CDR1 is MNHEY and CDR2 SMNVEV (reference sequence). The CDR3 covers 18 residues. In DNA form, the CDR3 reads TGTGCCAGCAGCCCCCTTATCTTCGGACAGGGGCTTAATTCACCCCTCCACTTT. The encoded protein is CASSPLIFGQGLNSPLHF.

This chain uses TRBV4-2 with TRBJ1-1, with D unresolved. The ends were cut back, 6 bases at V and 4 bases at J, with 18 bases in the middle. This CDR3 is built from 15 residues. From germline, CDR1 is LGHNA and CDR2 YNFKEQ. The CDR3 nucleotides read TGTGCCAGCAGTCTTAATTGGGAGAAGGCCACTGAAGCTTTCTTT. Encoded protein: CASSLNWEKATEAFF.

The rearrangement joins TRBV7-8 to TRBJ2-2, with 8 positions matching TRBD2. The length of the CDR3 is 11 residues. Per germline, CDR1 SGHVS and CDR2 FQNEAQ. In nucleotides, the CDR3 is TGTGCTACCGGGGGGGCCGGGGAGCTGTTTTTT. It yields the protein CATGGAGELFF.

The CDR3 region is CASSPRTGGHSNQPQHF. CDR3 sequence (DNA): TGTGCCAGCAGTCCGAGGACAGGGGGCCATAGCAATCAGCCCCAGCATTTT. This chain links TRBV27 with TRBJ1-5, with TRBD1 identical over 11 bases. This CDR3 region has 17 residues. V trimming: 5 bases; J trimming: 0 bases; junction bases outside the gene matches: 6. The germline V gene encodes CDR1 MNHEY and CDR2 SMNVEV (reference sequence).

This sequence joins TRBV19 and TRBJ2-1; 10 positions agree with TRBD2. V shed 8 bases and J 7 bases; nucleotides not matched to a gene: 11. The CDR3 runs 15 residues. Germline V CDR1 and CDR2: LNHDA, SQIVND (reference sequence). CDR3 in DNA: TGTGCCAGTGAGGGGCTAGCGGGGGTTGGGAATGAGCAGTTCTTC. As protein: CASEGLAGVGNEQFF.

CDR3 region: CASSLLGAGNTEAFF. In DNA form, the CDR3 reads TGTGCCAGCAGTTTATTGGGGGCAGGAAACACTGAAGCTTTCTTT. V and J are TRBV28 and TRBJ1-1; D might be TRBD1 (6 bases). The V gene lost 1 base and the J gene lost 2 bases, with 11 bases spanning the gap. The CDR3 is 15 amino acids. Germline CDR1 MDHEN, CDR2 SYDVKM.

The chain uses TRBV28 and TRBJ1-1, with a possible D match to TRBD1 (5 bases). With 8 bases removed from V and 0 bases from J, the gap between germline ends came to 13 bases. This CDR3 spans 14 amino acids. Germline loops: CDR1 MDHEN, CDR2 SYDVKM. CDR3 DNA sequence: TGTGCCAGCCATGGGGCTCCGGTGAACACTGAAGCTTTCTTT. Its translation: CASHGAPVNTEAFF. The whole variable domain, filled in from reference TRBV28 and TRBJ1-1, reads DVKVTQSSRYLVKRTGEKVFLECVQDMDHENMFWYRQDPGLGLRLIYFSYDVKMKEKGDIPEGYSVSREKKERFSLILESASTNQTSMYLCASHGAPVNTEAFFGQGTRLTVV.

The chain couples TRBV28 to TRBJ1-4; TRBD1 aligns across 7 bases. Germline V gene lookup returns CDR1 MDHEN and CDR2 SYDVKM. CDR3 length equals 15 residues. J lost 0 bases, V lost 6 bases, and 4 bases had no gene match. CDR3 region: CASRRTGATNEKLFF. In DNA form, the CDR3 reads TGTGCCAGCAGAAGGACAGGAGCAACTAATGAAAAACTGTTTTTT.

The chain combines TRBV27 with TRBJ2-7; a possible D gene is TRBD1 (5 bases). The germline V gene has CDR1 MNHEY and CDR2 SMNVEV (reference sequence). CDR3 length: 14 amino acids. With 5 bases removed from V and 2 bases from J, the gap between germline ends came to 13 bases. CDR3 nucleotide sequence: TGTGCCAGCAGTCCAACACAGGAGACCTACGAGCAGTACTTC. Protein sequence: CASSPTQETYEQYF.

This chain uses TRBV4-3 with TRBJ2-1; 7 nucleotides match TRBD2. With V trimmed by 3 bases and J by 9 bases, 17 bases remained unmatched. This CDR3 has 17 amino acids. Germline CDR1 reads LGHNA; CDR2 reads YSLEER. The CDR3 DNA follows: TGCGCCAGCAGCCATAACCTTGGTTTTCGGGGGGTGAGTGAGCAGTTCTTC. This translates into CASSHNLGFRGVSEQFF.

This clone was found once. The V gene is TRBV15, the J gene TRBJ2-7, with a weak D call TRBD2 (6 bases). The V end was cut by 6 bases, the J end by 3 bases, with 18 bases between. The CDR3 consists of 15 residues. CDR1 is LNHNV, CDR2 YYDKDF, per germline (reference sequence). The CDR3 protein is CATSPATAGFYEQYF. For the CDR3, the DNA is TGTGCCACCAGTCCCGCAACAGCGGGTTTCTACGAGCAGTACTTC.

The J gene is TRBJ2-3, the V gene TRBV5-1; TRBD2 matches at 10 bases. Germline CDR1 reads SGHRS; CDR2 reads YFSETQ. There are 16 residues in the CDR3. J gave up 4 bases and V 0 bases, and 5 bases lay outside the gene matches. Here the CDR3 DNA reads TGCGCCAGCAGCTTGGATCTAGCGGGGGCCGCAGATACGCAGTATTTT. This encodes CASSLDLAGAADTQYF. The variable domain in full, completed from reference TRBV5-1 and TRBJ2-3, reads KAGVTQTPRYLIKTRGQQVTLSCSPISGHRSVSWYQQTPGQGLQFLFEYFSETQRNKGNFPGRFSGRQFSNSRSEMNVSTLELGDSALYLCASSLDLAGAADTQYFGPGTRLTVL.

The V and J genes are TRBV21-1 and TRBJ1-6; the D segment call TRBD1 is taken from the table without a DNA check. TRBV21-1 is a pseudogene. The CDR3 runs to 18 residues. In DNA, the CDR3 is TGTGCCAGCAGCAAAGTTGTCCGGGACAAAGCCGATAATTCACCCCTCCACTTT. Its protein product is CASSKVVRDKADNSPLHF.

CDR3 nucleotide sequence: TGTGCCAGCAGTTTAAGGTCGGGGTCCTACAATGAGCAGTTCTTC. This sequence encodes CASSLRSGSYNEQFF. The chain is built from TRBV27 and TRBJ2-1; weak D call: TRBD2 (5 bases). Trimming left V 2 bases short and J 1 base short, with 9 bases between. Per germline, CDR1 MNHEY and CDR2 SMNVEV (reference sequence). The CDR3 is made up of 15 amino acids.